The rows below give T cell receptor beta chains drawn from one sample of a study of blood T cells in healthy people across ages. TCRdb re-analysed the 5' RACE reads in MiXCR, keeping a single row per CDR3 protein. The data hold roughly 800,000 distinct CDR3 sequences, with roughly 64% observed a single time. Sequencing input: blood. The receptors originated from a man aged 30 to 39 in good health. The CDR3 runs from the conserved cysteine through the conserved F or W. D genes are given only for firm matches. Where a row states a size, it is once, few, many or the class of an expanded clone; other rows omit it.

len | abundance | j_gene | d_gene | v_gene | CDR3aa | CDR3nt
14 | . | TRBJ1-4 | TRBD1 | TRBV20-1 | CSARGTGEWEKLFF | TGCAGTGCCAGGGGGACAGGGGAGTGGGAAAAACTGTTTTTT
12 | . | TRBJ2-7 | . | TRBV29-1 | CSVVRGGYEQYF | TGCAGCGTTGTTAGGGGCGGCTACGAGCAGTACTTC
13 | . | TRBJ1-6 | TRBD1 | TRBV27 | CACRQGYNSPLHF | TGTGCCTGCCGACAGGGCTATAATTCACCCCTCCACTTT
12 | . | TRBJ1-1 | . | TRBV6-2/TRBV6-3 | CASTLRRTEAFF | TGTGCCAGCACTCTCCGGCGGACTGAAGCTTTCTTT
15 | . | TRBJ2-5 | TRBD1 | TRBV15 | CATSNLDRDVQTQYF | TGTGCCACCAGCAACTTAGACAGGGATGTTCAGACCCAGTACTTC
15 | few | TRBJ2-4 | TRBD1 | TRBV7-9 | CASSPISGTENIQYF | TGTGCCAGCAGCCCAATCTCCGGGACAGAGAACATTCAGTACTTC
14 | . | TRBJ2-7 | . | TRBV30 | CAWGMGAVSYEQYF | TGTGCCTGGGGGATGGGAGCAGTCTCCTACGAGCAGTACTTC
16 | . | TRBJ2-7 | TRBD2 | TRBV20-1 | CSGEKMGLAGTYEQYF | TGCAGTGGAGAGAAGATGGGACTAGCGGGGACCTACGAGCAGTACTTC
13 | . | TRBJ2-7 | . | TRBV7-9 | CASALPGAYEQYF | TGTGCCAGCGCCCTACCCGGTGCCTACGAGCAGTACTTC
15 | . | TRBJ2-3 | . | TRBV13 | CASSRRGRRTDTQYF | TGTGCCAGCAGCCGGCGGGGCCGACGCACAGATACGCAGTATTTT